This T cell receptor (beta chain) comes out of a study of cytomegalovirus exposure and HLA in healthy donors. The length of the CDR3 is 13 residues. Germline V gene data show CDR1 as MNHNY and CDR2 as SVGAGI (reference sequence). V lost 6 bases to trimming and J lost 8 bases; unmatched junction nucleotides: 9. PCR used 60 Vbeta primers and 13 Jbeta primers. Profiling relied on immunoSEQ multiplex PCR, and the TCRdb table lists in-frame clones only, not all of them. The repertoire holds 95,000 to 150,000 clones, with approximately 78% as singletons. The sequence derives from a woman in her twenties or thirties in good health and CMV-seropositive. The V and J genes are TRBV6-6 and TRBJ1-2, with TRBD1 matching 7 bases. Specimen: PBMCs. This CDR3 is CASSRQGRWGYTF. The CDR3 DNA reads as TGTGCCAGCAGCCGACAGGGTCGGTGGGGCTACACCTTC.